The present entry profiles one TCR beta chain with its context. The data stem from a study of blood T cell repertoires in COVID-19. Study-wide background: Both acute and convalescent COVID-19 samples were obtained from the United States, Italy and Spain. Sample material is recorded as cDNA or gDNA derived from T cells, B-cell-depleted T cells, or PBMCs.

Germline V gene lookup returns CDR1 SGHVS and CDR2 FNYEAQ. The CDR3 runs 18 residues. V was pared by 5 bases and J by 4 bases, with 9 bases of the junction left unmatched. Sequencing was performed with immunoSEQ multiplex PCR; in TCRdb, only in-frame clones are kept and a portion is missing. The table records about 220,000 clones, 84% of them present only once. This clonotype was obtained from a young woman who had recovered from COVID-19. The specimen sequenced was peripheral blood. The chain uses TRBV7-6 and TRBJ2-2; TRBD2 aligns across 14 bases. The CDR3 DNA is TGTGCCAGCAGCCACAGACTAGCGGGAGGGCGGGGCACCGGGGAGCTGTTTTTT. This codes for CASSHRLAGGRGTGELFF.